The sequence of this T cell receptor beta chain was determined in a study of identical twins. One entry per CDR3 protein results from TCRdb running MiXCR on the 5' RACE reads. This sample has 300,000 to 400,000 distinct CDR3 sequences, with about 12% found just once. In its sample, this clonotype was seen a few times. These data also formed part of another study, on yellow fever vaccine responses in identical twins.

The clonotype comes from a woman under 30 in good health. Material: CD8+ T cells sorted from blood.

The CDR3 protein is CASSLSAREQFF. CDR3 bases: TGTGCCAGCAGTTTATCCGCGAGGGAGCAGTTCTTC. The chain carries TRBV27 and TRBJ2-1; D gene ambiguous. The CDR3 is 12 residues long. V was pared by 0 bases and J by 10 bases, with 7 bases between. The germline V gene has CDR1 MNHEY and CDR2 SMNVEV (reference sequence).